The sequence of this T cell receptor (beta chain) was determined in a study of T-cell reconstitution after alpha-beta-depleted transplantation in children. Germline trimming cut 4 bases from V and 7 bases from J; bases unmatched to any gene: 10. The CDR3 is 15 amino acids. Germline V gene sequence: CDR1 MNHEY, CDR2 SVGAGI. Library preparation (for TCRbeta) was performed with unique molecular identifiers. TCRdb analysed the PCR reads with MiXCR anew, one entry per CDR3 protein. The sample includes hundreds of thousands of distinct CDR3 sequences, approximately 16% seen only once; the top ten take around 0.96%. This clonotype was recorded at least ten times.

Sequences were derived from PBMCs from the stem cell graft donor, sampled from the stem cell graft. The TCR comes from a human donor who donated a stem cell graft to a child with acute myeloid leukemia. The rearrangement uses TRBV6-5 and TRBJ1-2; TRBD1 matches at 9 bases. The CDR3 reads CASSLAGTGNRGYTF. CDR3 nucleotides: TGTGCCAGCAGTTTGGCCGGGACAGGGAATCGTGGCTACACCTTC.